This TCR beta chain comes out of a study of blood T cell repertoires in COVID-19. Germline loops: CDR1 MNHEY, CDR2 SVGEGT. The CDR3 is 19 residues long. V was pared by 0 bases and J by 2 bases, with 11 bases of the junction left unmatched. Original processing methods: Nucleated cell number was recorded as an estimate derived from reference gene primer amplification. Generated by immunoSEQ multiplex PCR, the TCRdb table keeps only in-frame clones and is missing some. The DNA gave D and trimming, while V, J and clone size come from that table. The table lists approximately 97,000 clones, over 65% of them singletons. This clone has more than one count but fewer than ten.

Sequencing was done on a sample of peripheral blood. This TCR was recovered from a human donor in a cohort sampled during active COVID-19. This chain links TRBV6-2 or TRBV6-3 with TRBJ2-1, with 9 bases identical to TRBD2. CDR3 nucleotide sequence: TGTGCCAGCAGTTACTCGGCCGGATTTGCGGGGGGGCCCTACAATGAGCAGTTCTTC. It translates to CASSYSAGFAGGPYNEQFF.